This T cell receptor beta chain stems from a study of cytomegalovirus exposure and HLA in healthy donors. The study's findings and limits: Most TCR sequences were uncommon, yet certain public TCRs appeared in many donors. The study recorded about 160 TCR beta chains that were cytomegalovirus-associated. Reports showed the classifier diagnosing cytomegalovirus status with high specificity and sensitivity.

Assay used: immunoSEQ multiplex PCR; TCRdb lists only in-frame clones, some missing. The sample contains 200,000 to 250,000 clones, just over 90% of which appear only once. Separation from the roughly 700-subject first cohort characterized the roughly 130-subject validation cohort, to which the donors belonged. A remark on this clone: The target antigen is unknown.

The CDR3 has 15 amino acids. Germline V gene sequence: CDR1 SNHLY, CDR2 FYNNEI. V dropped 6 bases and J dropped 1; count of bases not matched to a gene: 4. This TCR was sampled from a young woman in good health and CMV-seronegative. Source material: PBMCs. This chain uses TRBV2 with TRBJ2-3; 10 bases match TRBD1. CDR3 region: CASRTGTGGTDTQYF. In nucleotides, the CDR3 is TGTGCCAGCAGGACCGGGACAGGGGGCACAGATACGCAGTATTTT.